These T cell receptor beta chains were read from a single sample in a study of STAT3 mutations in large granular lymphocyte leukemia. Generated by immunoSEQ multiplex PCR, the TCRdb table keeps only in-frame clones and is missing some. The sample holds over 200 clones; about 69% are singletons and the top ten take 99%. Source material: peripheral blood mononuclear cells. These TCRs come from a woman between 50 and 59 years old with T-cell large granular lymphocyte leukemia. Some clones in this sample may be carry-over from other donors' samples. CDR3s include the opening cysteine and the closing phenylalanine or tryptophan. Fields, in order: clone size, V gene, J gene, D gene, CDR3 protein, CDR3 DNA. The D gene is left open where the match is weak. Size values are once, few and many counts, or a class for expanded clones, and some rows have none.

clone_size: .; v_call: TRBV18; j_call: TRBJ1-1; d_call: .; cdr3_aa: CASSPDRSNTEAFF; cdr3_nt: TGTGCCAGCTCACCAGACAGGTCGAACACTGAAGCTTTCTTT
clone_size: .; v_call: TRBV5-5; j_call: TRBJ1-2; d_call: .; cdr3_aa: CASRGEGYGYTF; cdr3_nt: TGTGCCAGCAGAGGGGAGGGCTATGGCTACACCTTC
clone_size: .; v_call: TRBV6-5; j_call: TRBJ1-3; d_call: .; cdr3_aa: CASSYTGHSGNTIYF; cdr3_nt: TGTGCCAGCAGTTACACGGGACATTCTGGAAACACCATATATTTT
clone_size: few; v_call: TRBV7-9; j_call: TRBJ1-4; d_call: TRBD1; cdr3_aa: CASSLQGGVFRTGGEKLFF; cdr3_nt: TGTGCCAGCAGCTTACAAGGGGGCGTGTTCAGGACAGGAGGCGAAAAACTGTTTTTT
clone_size: .; v_call: TRBV5-4; j_call: TRBJ2-5; d_call: TRBD1; cdr3_aa: CASSLRTGGLETQYF; cdr3_nt: TGTGCCAGCAGCTTACGAACAGGGGGCCTAGAGACCCAGTACTTC
clone_size: .; v_call: TRBV7-9; j_call: TRBJ2-5; d_call: .; cdr3_aa: CASSLARTGTETQYF; cdr3_nt: TGTGCCAGCAGCTTAGCACGAACTGGCACCGAGACCCAGTACTTC
clone_size: .; v_call: TRBV7-2; j_call: TRBJ1-5; d_call: .; cdr3_aa: CASSLDGGSNQPQHF; cdr3_nt: TGTGCCAGCAGCTTAGACGGGGGTAGCAATCAGCCCCAGCATTTT
clone_size: .; v_call: TRBV5-4; j_call: TRBJ1-2; d_call: .; cdr3_aa: CASSSYDGTPYGYTF; cdr3_nt: TGTGCCAGCAGCTCATACGACGGGACACCTTATGGCTACACCTTC
clone_size: .; v_call: TRBV18; j_call: TRBJ1-1; d_call: .; cdr3_aa: CASSPNLGPTEAFF; cdr3_nt: TGTGCCAGCTCACCAAATCTGGGGCCCACTGAAGCTTTCTTT
clone_size: medium-sized; v_call: TRBV6-1; j_call: TRBJ2-7; d_call: .; cdr3_aa: CAIGVYEQYF; cdr3_nt: TGTGCCATCGGAGTCTACGAGCAGTACTTC
clone_size: .; v_call: TRBV5-1; j_call: TRBJ2-7; d_call: .; cdr3_aa: CASSLFHYGSYEQYF; cdr3_nt: TGCGCCAGCAGCTTGTTTCACTATGGCTCCTACGAGCAGTACTTC
clone_size: hyperexpanded; v_call: TRBV13; j_call: TRBJ2-1; d_call: TRBD2; cdr3_aa: CASSDLAGMLGRQFF; cdr3_nt: TGTGCCAGCAGCGACCTAGCGGGTATGCTCGGTCGGCAGTTCTTC
clone_size: .; v_call: TRBV12-5; j_call: TRBJ2-7; d_call: TRBD2; cdr3_aa: CASGLGLAGTYEQYF; cdr3_nt: TGTGCTAGTGGCTTGGGACTAGCGGGGACCTACGAGCAGTACTTC
clone_size: .; v_call: TRBV7-6; j_call: TRBJ1-2; d_call: .; cdr3_aa: CASSLETNYGYTF; cdr3_nt: TGTGCCAGCAGCTTAGAGACTAACTATGGCTACACCTTC
clone_size: .; v_call: TRBV5-1; j_call: TRBJ1-2; d_call: .; cdr3_aa: CASSLEVRGGYGYTF; cdr3_nt: TGCGCCAGCAGCTTGGAGGTGCGGGGAGGCTATGGCTACACCTTC
clone_size: few; v_call: TRBV13; j_call: TRBJ2-7; d_call: TRBD1; cdr3_aa: CASSSGTGYEQYF; cdr3_nt: TGTGCCAGCAGCTCCGGGACAGGATACGAGCAGTACTTC
clone_size: .; v_call: TRBV6-6; j_call: TRBJ2-1; d_call: TRBD1; cdr3_aa: CASSYEGQGLNEQFF; cdr3_nt: TGTGCCAGCAGTTACGAGGGACAGGGATTGAATGAGCAGTTCTTC
clone_size: few; v_call: TRBV30; j_call: TRBJ2-5; d_call: TRBD2; cdr3_aa: CAWSVGSGPEETQYF; cdr3_nt: TGTGCCTGGAGTGTTGGTAGCGGGCCTGAAGAGACCCAGTACTTC
clone_size: .; v_call: TRBV5-4; j_call: TRBJ1-2; d_call: .; cdr3_aa: CASSSKQGFGEGYTF; cdr3_nt: TGTGCCAGCAGCTCGAAACAGGGTTTTGGGGAAGGCTACACCTTC
clone_size: .; v_call: TRBV6-5; j_call: TRBJ2-7; d_call: TRBD1; cdr3_aa: CATQVSGGSYEQYF; cdr3_nt: TGTGCCACTCAAGTTTCAGGGGGATCCTACGAGCAGTACTTC
clone_size: .; v_call: TRBV14; j_call: TRBJ2-5; d_call: TRBD2; cdr3_aa: CASSVAGGRETQYF; cdr3_nt: TGTGCCAGCAGCGTAGCGGGAGGGAGAGAGACCCAGTACTTC
clone_size: .; v_call: TRBV18; j_call: TRBJ1-4; d_call: .; cdr3_aa: CASSPPPLGSKLFF; cdr3_nt: TGTGCCAGCTCACCACCACCGTTAGGCAGCAAACTGTTTTTT
clone_size: .; v_call: TRBV7-9; j_call: TRBJ1-2; d_call: TRBD1; cdr3_aa: CASSPQGQRSYTF; cdr3_nt: TGTGCCAGCAGCCCACAGGGGCAGAGGAGCTACACCTTC
clone_size: .; v_call: TRBV30; j_call: TRBJ1-1; d_call: .; cdr3_aa: CAWSEGNTEAFF; cdr3_nt: TGTGCCTGGAGTGAAGGGAACACTGAAGCTTTCTTT
clone_size: .; v_call: TRBV5-1; j_call: TRBJ1-2; d_call: .; cdr3_aa: CASSHGDGYGYTF; cdr3_nt: TGCGCCAGCAGCCACGGGGACGGCTATGGCTACACCTTC
clone_size: .; v_call: TRBV30; j_call: TRBJ2-6; d_call: .; cdr3_aa: CAWNPLGGVGANVLTF; cdr3_nt: TGTGCCTGGAATCCCCTCGGAGGCGTTGGGGCCAACGTCCTGACTTTC
clone_size: .; v_call: TRBV5-1; j_call: TRBJ2-1; d_call: TRBD2; cdr3_aa: CASSLEGLAGAHNEQFF; cdr3_nt: TGCGCCAGCAGCTTGGAGGGACTAGCGGGGGCCCACAATGAGCAGTTCTTC
clone_size: few; v_call: TRBV30; j_call: TRBJ1-2; d_call: TRBD1; cdr3_aa: CAWINTGAQGGYTF; cdr3_nt: TGTGCCTGGATTAACACAGGGGCCCAAGGAGGCTACACCTTC
clone_size: .; v_call: TRBV5-1; j_call: TRBJ2-3; d_call: .; cdr3_aa: CASSLVLDSDTQYF; cdr3_nt: TGCGCCAGCAGCTTGGTGCTAGATTCTGATACGCAGTATTTT